This is a list of T cell receptor beta chains from one sample in a study of T-cell memory formation after mild COVID-19. TCRdb reprocessed the 5' RACE reads with MiXCR, giving one entry per CDR3 protein. The sample records more than 450,000 distinct CDR3 sequences, about a sixth being singletons. Sequencing input: PBMCs or a T cell subset sorted from them (not recorded which). The receptor set was obtained from an adult woman who had mild COVID-19 (a few samples of this study predate the infection). Cell type and time point are not known. The CDR3 runs from the conserved cysteine through the conserved F or W. The order of the fields is D gene, J gene, clone size, V gene, CDR3 DNA, CDR3 protein. A D gene is named only where the DNA matches it firmly. Only some rows state a clone size, as once, few, many or a class for expanded clones.

D gene: NA; J gene: TRBJ1-1; clone size: NA; V gene: TRBV7-2; CDR3 DNA: TGTGCCAGCAGGAGCGGGACGGAGAACACTGAAGCTTTCTTT; CDR3 protein: CASRSGTENTEAFF
D gene: TRBD2; J gene: TRBJ2-3; clone size: NA; V gene: TRBV29-1; CDR3 DNA: TGCAGCGTCGAGGGGACTAGCGGGAGGGAGCCAGATACGCAGTATTTT; CDR3 protein: CSVEGTSGREPDTQYF
D gene: TRBD1; J gene: TRBJ1-2; clone size: NA; V gene: TRBV28; CDR3 DNA: TGTGCCAGCAGTCCCGCCTCGGACAGGGAAGGCTACACCTTC; CDR3 protein: CASSPASDREGYTF
D gene: TRBD1; J gene: TRBJ1-2; clone size: few; V gene: TRBV28; CDR3 DNA: TGTGCCAGCAGTCCCGGGACAGGACCCTATGGCTACACCTTC; CDR3 protein: CASSPGTGPYGYTF
D gene: TRBD1; J gene: TRBJ1-2; clone size: many; V gene: TRBV6-6; CDR3 DNA: TGTGCCAGCAGTTCCCCGGACAGGTACTATGGCTACACCTTC; CDR3 protein: CASSSPDRYYGYTF
D gene: NA; J gene: TRBJ2-3; clone size: few; V gene: TRBV7-3; CDR3 DNA: TGTGCCAGCAGCTCATCAGGGCGTACGCAGTATTTT; CDR3 protein: CASSSSGRTQYF
D gene: NA; J gene: TRBJ2-7; clone size: NA; V gene: TRBV19; CDR3 DNA: TGTGCCAGTAGTCCCGCCGTGGCTAACTACGAGCAGTACTTC; CDR3 protein: CASSPAVANYEQYF
D gene: TRBD2; J gene: TRBJ2-3; clone size: NA; V gene: TRBV20-1; CDR3 DNA: TGCAGTGCTGGGACTAGCGGGGCGGGGGATACGCAGTATTTT; CDR3 protein: CSAGTSGAGDTQYF
D gene: TRBD2; J gene: TRBJ2-1; clone size: NA; V gene: TRBV9; CDR3 DNA: TGTGCCAGCAGCGCCTCCGGGACTAGCGGGAGAGGTGAGCAGTTCTTC; CDR3 protein: CASSASGTSGRGEQFF
D gene: TRBD1; J gene: TRBJ1-1; clone size: NA; V gene: TRBV25-1; CDR3 DNA: TGTGCCAGCACCCCGACAGGGAGGACTGAAGCTTTCTTT; CDR3 protein: CASTPTGRTEAFF
D gene: NA; J gene: TRBJ1-3; clone size: NA; V gene: TRBV4-3; CDR3 DNA: TGCGCCAGCAGCCAAGATAGTCCGGGACACCTCTCTGGAAACACCATATATTTT; CDR3 protein: CASSQDSPGHLSGNTIYF
D gene: NA; J gene: TRBJ1-4; clone size: NA; V gene: TRBV19; CDR3 DNA: TGTGCCAGTAGTTCCGGTGGTGCAACTAATGAAAAACTGTTTTTT; CDR3 protein: CASSSGGATNEKLFF
D gene: TRBD1; J gene: TRBJ2-6; clone size: NA; V gene: TRBV5-5; CDR3 DNA: TGTGCCAGCAGCCCGACAGGGGCTGGGGCCAACGTCCTGACTTTC; CDR3 protein: CASSPTGAGANVLTF
D gene: NA; J gene: TRBJ2-5; clone size: few; V gene: TRBV4-2; CDR3 DNA: TGTGCCAGCAGCCAAGAGGCGCAGGAGAAAGAGACCCAGTACTTC; CDR3 protein: CASSQEAQEKETQYF
D gene: NA; J gene: TRBJ2-3; clone size: few; V gene: TRBV6-2/TRBV6-3; CDR3 DNA: TGTGCCAGCAGTTACGTTGGCCTAGCTGCAGATACGCAGTATTTT; CDR3 protein: CASSYVGLAADTQYF
D gene: TRBD2; J gene: TRBJ2-7; clone size: few; V gene: TRBV10-3; CDR3 DNA: TGTGCCATCAGGGAGGGGCGTGGTAGCGGGAAATCCTACGAGCAGTACTTC; CDR3 protein: CAIREGRGSGKSYEQYF
D gene: NA; J gene: TRBJ2-4; clone size: NA; V gene: TRBV12-3/TRBV12-4; CDR3 DNA: TGTGCCAGCAGTTTAAGGTCGGGAAGGGCGGACAAAAACATTCAGTACTTC; CDR3 protein: CASSLRSGRADKNIQYF
D gene: TRBD1; J gene: TRBJ2-1; clone size: few; V gene: TRBV7-2; CDR3 DNA: TGTGCCAGCAGATCCGCCGGGACAGGCTACAATGAGCAGTTCTTC; CDR3 protein: CASRSAGTGYNEQFF
D gene: TRBD2; J gene: TRBJ2-1; clone size: few; V gene: TRBV4-3; CDR3 DNA: TGCGCCAGCAGCCAAGTCCTAGCGGGAGAGACTATTGGATACAATGAGCAGTTCTTC; CDR3 protein: CASSQVLAGETIGYNEQFF
D gene: NA; J gene: TRBJ2-3; clone size: few; V gene: TRBV4-3; CDR3 DNA: TGCGCCAGCAGCCAAGCAGCAGTGGTAGTGGATACGCAGTATTTT; CDR3 protein: CASSQAAVVVDTQYF
D gene: TRBD1; J gene: TRBJ2-1; clone size: NA; V gene: TRBV10-3; CDR3 DNA: TGTGCCATCAGTCTATTGGACAGGGAGCAGTTCTTC; CDR3 protein: CAISLLDREQFF
D gene: NA; J gene: TRBJ2-6; clone size: few; V gene: TRBV30; CDR3 DNA: TGTGCCTGGAGTGGAGGGGTTGGGGCCAACGTCCTGACTTTC; CDR3 protein: CAWSGGVGANVLTF
D gene: NA; J gene: TRBJ2-3; clone size: once; V gene: TRBV24-1; CDR3 DNA: TGTGCCACCAGTGATTATGACACCCCATCTAGCACAGATACGCAGTATTTT; CDR3 protein: CATSDYDTPSSTDTQYF
D gene: NA; J gene: TRBJ2-1; clone size: NA; V gene: TRBV20-1; CDR3 DNA: TGCAGTGCGGCCCCGGGGGCGGGAGCCAATGAGCAGTTCTTC; CDR3 protein: CSAAPGAGANEQFF
D gene: NA; J gene: TRBJ1-1; clone size: NA; V gene: TRBV20-1; CDR3 DNA: TGCAGTGCTAGGAGGGCAGGGGAGGTGGACACTGAAGCTTTCTTT; CDR3 protein: CSARRAGEVDTEAFF
D gene: NA; J gene: TRBJ1-1; clone size: NA; V gene: TRBV7-9; CDR3 DNA: TGTGCCAGCAGCTTGGAGGCGTCCACTGAAGCTTTCTTT; CDR3 protein: CASSLEASTEAFF
D gene: NA; J gene: TRBJ1-5; clone size: NA; V gene: TRBV7-6; CDR3 DNA: TGTGCCAGCAGCTTAGGGGGATTCGGTCAGCCCCAGCATTTT; CDR3 protein: CASSLGGFGQPQHF
D gene: NA; J gene: TRBJ2-3; clone size: NA; V gene: TRBV7-3; CDR3 DNA: TGTGCCAGCAGCTTTAACAGAGAGATCGCAGATACGCAGTATTTT; CDR3 protein: CASSFNREIADTQYF
D gene: NA; J gene: TRBJ2-7; clone size: NA; V gene: TRBV5-1; CDR3 DNA: TGCGCCAGCAGCGACGCCTTGGCTTGGGAGCAGTACTTC; CDR3 protein: CASSDALAWEQYF
D gene: TRBD2; J gene: TRBJ2-4; clone size: few; V gene: TRBV6-5; CDR3 DNA: TGTGCCAGCAGTTACTCCTGGGGACTAGCGGGAGGACTAAACATTCAGTACTTC; CDR3 protein: CASSYSWGLAGGLNIQYF
D gene: TRBD2; J gene: TRBJ2-7; clone size: many; V gene: TRBV12-3/TRBV12-4; CDR3 DNA: TGTGCCAGCAGTTCCGGCCTAGCGGGAGTCTACGAGCAGTACTTC; CDR3 protein: CASSSGLAGVYEQYF
D gene: TRBD1; J gene: TRBJ2-1; clone size: few; V gene: TRBV7-8; CDR3 DNA: TGTGCCAGCAGCCTAGTGGGGGGGACAGGGCTCGAGTGGCAGTTCTTC; CDR3 protein: CASSLVGGTGLEWQFF
D gene: NA; J gene: TRBJ1-5; clone size: NA; V gene: TRBV6-4; CDR3 DNA: TGTGCCAGCAGCGACTCACAGGCTCAGGGCAATCAGCCCCAGCATTTT; CDR3 protein: CASSDSQAQGNQPQHF
D gene: TRBD1; J gene: TRBJ2-6; clone size: NA; V gene: TRBV24-1; CDR3 DNA: TGTGCCACCCAAGGGACAGGGGGCGAAGGGGCCAACGTCCTGACTTTC; CDR3 protein: CATQGTGGEGANVLTF
D gene: TRBD1; J gene: TRBJ1-4; clone size: NA; V gene: TRBV27; CDR3 DNA: TGTGCCAGCAGTCCGGGGACAGGGTATAATGAAAAACTGTTTTTT; CDR3 protein: CASSPGTGYNEKLFF
D gene: TRBD1; J gene: TRBJ2-3; clone size: few; V gene: TRBV12-3/TRBV12-4; CDR3 DNA: TGTGCCAGCAGTTCTGACGGGACAGGACGCACAGATACGCAGTATTTT; CDR3 protein: CASSSDGTGRTDTQYF
D gene: NA; J gene: TRBJ2-3; clone size: few; V gene: TRBV6-5; CDR3 DNA: TGTGCCAGCAGTTACAGTCAGGTCGGCGATACGCAGTATTTT; CDR3 protein: CASSYSQVGDTQYF
D gene: TRBD2; J gene: TRBJ2-1; clone size: NA; V gene: TRBV4-1; CDR3 DNA: TGCGCCAGCAGCCAAGGTACGGGGGGATTCTACAATGAGCAGTTCTTC; CDR3 protein: CASSQGTGGFYNEQFF
D gene: NA; J gene: TRBJ2-3; clone size: few; V gene: TRBV11-2; CDR3 DNA: TGTGCCAGCAGCTCCGCCCGGAACCTCACAGATACGCAGTATTTT; CDR3 protein: CASSSARNLTDTQYF
D gene: TRBD1; J gene: TRBJ2-7; clone size: NA; V gene: TRBV4-1; CDR3 DNA: TGCGCCAGCAGCCACCCGGGACAGAGCTACGAGCAGTACTTC; CDR3 protein: CASSHPGQSYEQYF
D gene: NA; J gene: TRBJ2-5; clone size: few; V gene: TRBV6-2/TRBV6-3; CDR3 DNA: TGTGCCAGCAGCTTCCAGGGGGGGGCAGAGACCCAGTACTTC; CDR3 protein: CASSFQGGAETQYF
D gene: TRBD2; J gene: TRBJ2-7; clone size: few; V gene: TRBV19; CDR3 DNA: TGTGCCAGTAGTCCCCCTCGGCTAGCGGGAGGTTCCGAGCAGTACTTC; CDR3 protein: CASSPPRLAGGSEQYF
D gene: TRBD2; J gene: TRBJ2-5; clone size: few; V gene: TRBV6-1; CDR3 DNA: TGTGCCAGCAGTGACCCGGGACTAGCGGTCCTCCAAGAGACCCAGTACTTC; CDR3 protein: CASSDPGLAVLQETQYF
D gene: NA; J gene: TRBJ2-1; clone size: few; V gene: TRBV7-2; CDR3 DNA: TGTGCCAGCAGCCAGGGGCCGGCGCAGTTCTTC; CDR3 protein: CASSQGPAQFF
D gene: NA; J gene: TRBJ2-7; clone size: NA; V gene: TRBV6-2/TRBV6-3; CDR3 DNA: TGTGCCAGCAGTTACTGGAGGGAGGGGGTTGAGCAGTACTTC; CDR3 protein: CASSYWREGVEQYF
D gene: NA; J gene: TRBJ1-2; clone size: NA; V gene: TRBV9; CDR3 DNA: TGTGCCAGCAGCGCCTCGCGAGTGGGACGGGGCGCTAACTATGGCTACACCTTC; CDR3 protein: CASSASRVGRGANYGYTF
D gene: TRBD1; J gene: TRBJ1-2; clone size: NA; V gene: TRBV12-3/TRBV12-4; CDR3 DNA: TGTGCCAGCAGTTTGAGCGACAGGGTAAACTATGGCTACACCTTC; CDR3 protein: CASSLSDRVNYGYTF
D gene: NA; J gene: TRBJ1-1; clone size: NA; V gene: TRBV30; CDR3 DNA: TGTGCCTGGAGTGGTCATCGCACTGAAGCTTTCTTT; CDR3 protein: CAWSGHRTEAFF
D gene: NA; J gene: TRBJ2-5; clone size: few; V gene: TRBV30; CDR3 DNA: TGTGCCTGGAGTGTCCCACGGACCCTGTGGACCCAGTACTTC; CDR3 protein: CAWSVPRTLWTQYF
D gene: NA; J gene: TRBJ2-6; clone size: few; V gene: TRBV5-1; CDR3 DNA: TGCGCCAGCATTTCTGGGGGTGGGGGCGTTGGGGCCAACGTCCTGACTTTC; CDR3 protein: CASISGGGGVGANVLTF
D gene: NA; J gene: TRBJ1-3; clone size: once; V gene: TRBV19; CDR3 DNA: TGTGCCAGTAATTTGGACAGCTCTGGAAACACCATATATTTT; CDR3 protein: CASNLDSSGNTIYF
D gene: NA; J gene: TRBJ1-5; clone size: few; V gene: TRBV12-3/TRBV12-4; CDR3 DNA: TGTGCCAGCAGCTTTGGGGGGGCGGATCAGCCCCAGCATTTT; CDR3 protein: CASSFGGADQPQHF
D gene: TRBD1; J gene: TRBJ1-2; clone size: NA; V gene: TRBV4-1; CDR3 DNA: TGCGCCAGCAGCCAAGCTTCACAGGGGGCTTACGGCTACACCTTC; CDR3 protein: CASSQASQGAYGYTF
D gene: TRBD2; J gene: TRBJ2-3; clone size: few; V gene: TRBV5-6; CDR3 DNA: TGTGCCAGCAGCACCGGACTAGCGGGAACCACAGATACGCAGTATTTT; CDR3 protein: CASSTGLAGTTDTQYF
D gene: NA; J gene: TRBJ1-1; clone size: NA; V gene: TRBV5-1; CDR3 DNA: TGCGCCAGCAGCTTGGGTCCACAGGGTGACACTGAAGCTTTCTTT; CDR3 protein: CASSLGPQGDTEAFF